These 7 T cell receptor beta chains came from one sample sequenced in a study of blood T cell repertoires in COVID-19. Sequenced by immunoSEQ multiplex PCR; TCRdb stores in-frame clones only, minus some. Found here are 200,000 to 300,000 clones, about four fifths of them singletons; the top ten hold around 8.9%. Input material: peripheral blood. The receptors here all came from a man older than 75 with acute or convalescent COVID-19.

This clone came up once. The chain carries TRBV15 and TRBJ1-4, with TRBD1 matching over 9 bases. This CDR3 comprises 17 residues. V lost 0 bases and J lost 3; bases outside the gene matches: 5. Germline CDR1 LNHNV, CDR2 YYDKDF (reference sequence). This chain's CDR3 is CATSREGTGRPNEKLFF. Here the CDR3 DNA reads TGTGCCACCAGCAGAGAGGGGACAGGGCGTCCTAATGAAAAACTGTTTTTT.

V usage is TRBV5-1 and J usage is TRBJ2-7; TRBD2 matches 12 bases. The V gene's germline CDR1 is SGHRS and CDR2 YFSETQ. The CDR3 covers 19 residues. V gave up 4 bases and J gave up 0 bases; unmatched junction bases: 14. The CDR3, as DNA: TGCGCCAGCAGCGTGGGGGGCAGACTAGCGGGAGTCGTCTCCTACGAGCAGTACTTC. Amino acids: CASSVGGRLAGVVSYEQYF.

The rearrangement links TRBV10-3 to TRBJ2-7; tentative D call: TRBD1 (5 bases). Germline CDR1 is ENHRY and CDR2 is SYGVKD. Deletions cut 9 bases from V and 5 bases from J, with 20 bases between. This CDR3 is 14 amino acids long. CDR3 in amino acids: CAIRQQGGSDEQYF. The CDR3 DNA follows: TGTGCCATTCGACAGCAGGGTGGGTCGGACGAGCAGTACTTC.

The CDR3 sequence: CASSPGGTGGTYEQYF. Here the CDR3 DNA reads TGTGCCAGCAGTCCCGGGGGGACAGGGGGCACCTACGAGCAGTACTTC. The chain carries TRBV28 and TRBJ2-7; 12 bases line up with TRBD1. CDR1 is MDHEN, CDR2 SYDVKM, per germline. With V trimmed by 5 bases and J by 2 bases, 7 bases remained unmatched. This CDR3 contains 16 residues. The variable domain in full, with the rest retrieved from reference TRBV28 and TRBJ2-7, is DVKVTQSSRYLVKRTGEKVFLECVQDMDHENMFWYRQDPGLGLRLIYFSYDVKMKEKGDIPEGYSVSREKKERFSLILESASTNQTSMYLCASSPGGTGGTYEQYFGPGTRLTVT.

This chain joins TRBV10-3 and TRBJ2-2, with TRBD1 identical over 11 bases. With V trimmed by 10 bases and J by 3 bases, 4 bases remained unmatched. CDR3 length: 14 residues. Germline CDR1 ENHRY, CDR2 SYGVKD. CDR3 nucleotide sequence: TGTGCCACCGCGGGACAGGGGGACACCGGGGAGCTGTTTTTT. It translates to CATAGQGDTGELFF.

The chain uses TRBV27 and TRBJ1-6; 7 bases fit TRBD1. The CDR3 runs 15 residues. Germline V gene lookup returns CDR1 MNHEY and CDR2 SMNVEV (reference sequence). V was pared by 5 bases and J by 7 bases, with 8 bases of the junction left unmatched. The CDR3 loop is CASSIQGRVNSPLHF. The CDR3 DNA sequence: TGTGCCAGCAGTATACAGGGGAGAGTCAATTCACCCCTCCACTTT.

The chain combines TRBV6-2 or TRBV6-3 with TRBJ1-6; tentatively, D is TRBD1 (6 bases). Germline V gene lookup returns CDR1 MNHEY and CDR2 SVGEGT. The CDR3 totals 18 residues. V was pared by 2 bases and J by 0 bases, with 14 bases between. The CDR3 reads CASSYPRRGSSYNSPLHF. CDR3 nucleotide sequence: TGTGCCAGCAGTTACCCGCGAAGGGGGAGCTCCTATAATTCACCCCTCCACTTT.